What follows are 10 T cell receptor beta chains derived from one specimen sequenced in a study of OX40 agonist ivuxolimab in advanced cancers. Using immunoSEQ multiplex PCR, the repertoire was profiled, and TCRdb retains in-frame clones only, with some absent. The sample lists around 80,000 clones; roughly nine tenths were seen once. The sample in question was CD4+ or CD8+ T cells sorted from blood, obtained in a trial of the OX40 agonist ivuxolimab. These receptors all stem from an adult with an advanced solid tumor such as melanoma, head and neck, liver or kidney cancer.

The chain recombines TRBV29-1 with TRBJ2-7; no clear D gene. The CDR3 spans 13 residues. Germline loops: CDR1 SQVTM, CDR2 ANQGSEA. The ends were cut back, 1 base at V and 0 bases at J, with 7 bases in the middle. This CDR3 is CSVEAGSSYEQYF. CDR3 nucleotide sequence: TGCAGCGTTGAAGCGGGCAGCTCCTACGAGCAGTACTTC.

This clone was observed a handful of times. This chain connects TRBV28 to TRBJ1-3; D ambiguous. Germline V gene lookup returns CDR1 MDHEN and CDR2 SYDVKM. This CDR3 is built from 16 residues. Trimming removed 6 bases at V and 0 bases at J, with 15 bases between. This CDR3 is CASSFQTGYSGNTIYF. Here the CDR3 DNA reads TGTGCCAGCAGCTTTCAAACGGGTTACTCTGGAAACACCATATATTTT.

The chain carries TRBV28 and TRBJ1-5; TRBD1 agrees at 10 bases. V was pared by 7 bases and J by 5 bases, with 5 bases of the junction left unmatched. Looked up from germline, CDR1 is MDHEN and CDR2 is SYDVKM. This CDR3 comprises 14 residues. This CDR3 reads CASTRGTGDQPQHF. The DNA for the CDR3 is TGTGCCAGCACCAGGGGGACAGGGGATCAGCCCCAGCATTTT. Combining the CDR3 with reference TRBV28 and TRBJ1-5 gives the whole variable domain DVKVTQSSRYLVKRTGEKVFLECVQDMDHENMFWYRQDPGLGLRLIYFSYDVKMKEKGDIPEGYSVSREKKERFSLILESASTNQTSMYLCASTRGTGDQPQHFGDGTRLSIL.

The chain links TRBV10-3 to TRBJ1-3; D is unclear. The germline V gene encodes CDR1 ENHRY and CDR2 SYGVKD. V gave up 3 bases and J gave up 0 bases, with 12 bases separating them. The CDR3 length is 16 residues. CDR3 amino acids: CAISDPGRNSGNTIYF. Here the CDR3 DNA reads TGTGCCATCAGTGACCCCGGACGGAACTCTGGAAACACCATATATTTT.

The rearrangement links TRBV2 to TRBJ2-1; 12 nucleotides agree with TRBD2. V lost 5 bases to trimming and J lost 4 bases; unmatched junction nucleotides: 3. CDR1 is SNHLY and CDR2 is FYNNEI in the germline V gene. The CDR3 extends over 15 amino acids. CDR3 bases: TGTGCCAGCAGTATCGGACTAGCGGGATACAATGAGCAGTTCTTC. Protein product: CASSIGLAGYNEQFF.

V and J are TRBV9 and TRBJ1-1, with a tentative D call TRBD1 (5 bases). This CDR3 has 15 residues. Germline V CDR1 and CDR2: SGDLS, YYNGEE. Between the trimmed V and J ends, which lost 0 bases and 0 bases, there was a span of 9 bases. CDR3 in amino acids: CASSVDQGVNTEAFF. In DNA form, the CDR3 reads TGTGCCAGCAGCGTAGATCAGGGCGTGAACACTGAAGCTTTCTTT.

The chain employs TRBV6-6 and TRBJ2-3; 9 nucleotides match TRBD2. CDR3 length equals 16 residues. CDR1 is MNHNY, CDR2 SVGAGI, per germline (reference sequence). V shed 6 bases and J 3 bases; nucleotides not matched to a gene: 10. The CDR3 sequence is CASRKNLAGLTDTQYF. CDR3 nucleotides: TGTGCCAGCAGAAAAAATCTAGCGGGATTGACAGATACGCAGTATTTT.

The chain recombines TRBV7-8 with TRBJ1-4, with TRBD1 identical over 9 bases. The length of the CDR3 is 15 residues. The V segment lost 5 bases and the J segment 7 bases; nucleotides outside the gene matches: 8. Germline lookup yields CDR1 SGHVS and CDR2 FQNEAQ. The CDR3 DNA is TGTGCCAGCAGCACCAGGACAGGGGTGGGTGAAAAACTGTTTTTT. Translation: CASSTRTGVGEKLFF.

This chain connects TRBV7-2 to TRBJ2-2; 11 bases fit TRBD2. The CDR3 extends over 16 amino acids. Germline V lookup: CDR1 SGHTA, CDR2 FQGNSA. The J segment lost 4 bases and the V segment lost 4 bases, leaving 5 bases of the junction unmatched. The CDR3 spells CASSYTSGSPTGELFF. CDR3 bases: TGTGCCAGCAGCTATACTAGCGGGAGTCCCACCGGGGAGCTGTTTTTT.

This CDR3 is CASSLPGPSTEAFF. The DNA of the CDR3 is TGTGCCAGCAGCTTACCGGGGCCTTCAACTGAAGCTTTCTTT. The genes are TRBV7-8 and TRBJ1-1, with a possible D match to TRBD1 (5 bases). CDR1 SGHVS and CDR2 FQNEAQ come from the germline V gene. With 2 bases removed from V and 5 bases from J, the gap between germline ends came to 12 bases. This CDR3 has 14 amino acids.